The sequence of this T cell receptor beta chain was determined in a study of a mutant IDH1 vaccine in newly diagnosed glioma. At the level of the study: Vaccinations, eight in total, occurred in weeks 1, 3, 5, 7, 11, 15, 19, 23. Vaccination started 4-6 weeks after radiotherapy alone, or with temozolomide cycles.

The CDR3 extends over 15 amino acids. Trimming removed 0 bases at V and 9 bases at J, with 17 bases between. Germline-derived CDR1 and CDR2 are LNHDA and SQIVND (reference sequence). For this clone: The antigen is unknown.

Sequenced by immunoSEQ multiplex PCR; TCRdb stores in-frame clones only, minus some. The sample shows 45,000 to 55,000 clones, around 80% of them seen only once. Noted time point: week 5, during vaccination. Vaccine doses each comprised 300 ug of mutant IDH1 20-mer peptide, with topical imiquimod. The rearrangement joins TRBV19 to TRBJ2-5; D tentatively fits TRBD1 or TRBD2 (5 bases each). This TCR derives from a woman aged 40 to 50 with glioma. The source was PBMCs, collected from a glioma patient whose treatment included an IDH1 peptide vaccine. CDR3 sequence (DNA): TGTGCCAGTAGTATAGACCGGGGCGGTTCGGACCCCCAGTACTTC. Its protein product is CASSIDRGGSDPQYF.